A selection of T cell receptor beta chains follows, all from one sample in a study of cytomegalovirus exposure and HLA in healthy donors. Produced via immunoSEQ multiplex PCR; TCRdb's table is partial and in-frame only. The sample lists about 140,000 clones, about four fifths seen once, with around 4.3% in the top ten. The sample comprised PBMCs. The receptors were sampled from a man between 40 and 49 years old in good health and CMV-seronegative. Each CDR3 is given with its conserved first and last residue. A D gene is named only where the DNA matches it firmly. Clone size is stated in some rows and not others, as once, few, many or a class when expanded.

d_call j_call v_call clone_size cdr3_aa cdr3_nt
TRBD1 TRBJ2-1 TRBV6-5 NA CASSSDRDAADEQFF TGTGCCAGCAGTTCCGACAGGGATGCGGCCGATGAGCAGTTCTTC
TRBD1 TRBJ2-7 TRBV19 once CASSIGTGFSYEQYF TGTGCCAGTAGTATCGGGACAGGTTTCTCCTACGAGCAGTACTTC
NA TRBJ1-3 TRBV5-6 NA CASSLGSSGAHSGNTIYF TGTGCCAGCAGCCTTGGGTCCTCAGGGGCCCACTCTGGAAACACCATATATTTT
NA TRBJ2-7 TRBV11-3 NA CASSLGFGGQSYEQYF TGTGCCAGCAGCTTAGGTTTCGGAGGGCAGTCCTACGAGCAGTACTTC
NA TRBJ1-5 TRBV4-3 NA CASSQSLPNQPQHF TGCGCCAGCAGCCAGTCACTTCCCAATCAGCCCCAGCATTTT
TRBD2 TRBJ2-7 TRBV5-8 NA CASSSFERGGRYEQYF TGTGCCAGCAGCTCCTTTGAGCGGGGGGGCCGCTACGAGCAGTACTTC
NA TRBJ2-3 TRBV29-1 NA CSSRPGADTQYF TGCAGCTCACGACCAGGGGCAGATACGCAGTATTTT
TRBD1 TRBJ1-3 TRBV11-2 NA CASSPTTGGITIYF TGTGCCAGCAGCCCTACTACAGGGGGAATCACCATATATTTT
NA TRBJ2-7 TRBV28 NA CASRPRTAVYEQYF TGTGCCAGCAGGCCCCGGACAGCCGTCTACGAGCAGTACTTC
TRBD1 TRBJ1-6 TRBV6-5 NA CASRVTGSYSPLHF TGTGCCAGCAGAGTGACAGGGTCGTATTCACCCCTCCACTTT
TRBD1 TRBJ2-7 TRBV10-1 NA CASSATGARYEQYF TGCGCCAGCAGTGCCACAGGGGCGAGATACGAGCAGTACTTC
NA TRBJ1-6 TRBV29-1 NA CSVQGQSDSPLHF TGCAGCGTCCAAGGACAGTCAGATTCACCCCTCCACTTT
NA TRBJ1-2 TRBV20-1 once CSAGEGGYTF TGCAGTGCAGGGGAGGGTGGCTACACCTTC
TRBD2 TRBJ2-7 TRBV6-5 once CASSSSGTRYEQYF TGTGCCAGCAGTTCGTCCGGGACTAGATACGAGCAGTACTTC
NA TRBJ2-1 TRBV10-3 NA CAIHAEGGRLRNEQFF TGTGCCATCCATGCGGAGGGGGGGAGGTTGCGGAATGAGCAGTTCTTC
NA TRBJ1-2 TRBV14 NA CASSQAGNYGYTF TGTGCCAGCAGCCAAGCAGGGAACTATGGCTACACCTTC
NA TRBJ1-1 TRBV2 NA CASLQGRGEAFF TGTGCCAGCCTACAGGGAAGGGGTGAAGCTTTCTTT
TRBD1 TRBJ1-5 TRBV5-1 NA CASSLDRGQNQPQHF TGCGCCAGCAGCCTGGACAGGGGGCAAAACCAGCCCCAGCATTTT
TRBD1 TRBJ1-2 TRBV6-5 NA CASSYLTGGRPDGYTF TGTGCCAGCAGTTACTTAACAGGGGGCCGACCAGATGGCTACACCTTC
TRBD1 TRBJ2-7 TRBV18 NA CASSRTGTGGYEQYF TGTGCCAGCTCACGAACCGGGACAGGGGGCTACGAGCAGTACTTC
TRBD1 TRBJ1-4 TRBV18 NA CASSPNRGGNEKLFF TGTGCCAGCTCACCAAACAGGGGAGGTAATGAAAAACTGTTTTTT
TRBD2 TRBJ2-2 TRBV25-1 NA CASSETGLAGTNTGELFF TGTGCCAGCAGTGAAACGGGACTAGCGGGGACGAACACCGGGGAGCTGTTTTTT
TRBD2 TRBJ2-7 TRBV5-8 NA CASSWPPTSGDYYEQYF TGTGCCAGCAGCTGGCCCCCGACTAGCGGGGACTACTACGAGCAGTACTTC
NA TRBJ1-6 TRBV6-5 NA CASRISNSSPLHF TGTGCCAGCAGAATCTCAAATAGCTCACCCCTCCACTTT
NA TRBJ1-4 TRBV28 few CASSPYGATNEKLFF TGTGCCAGCAGTCCCTACGGGGCAACTAATGAAAAACTGTTTTTT
NA TRBJ2-5 TRBV12-5 NA CASGLAARETQYF TGTGCTAGTGGTTTGGCCGCCAGGGAGACCCAGTACTTC
TRBD1 TRBJ1-3 TRBV30 NA CAWSVPGQGSSGNTIYF TGTGCCTGGAGTGTCCCGGGACAGGGGAGCTCTGGAAACACCATATATTTT
TRBD1 TRBJ1-2 TRBV30 few CAWRGQGARGYTF TGTGCCTGGAGGGGACAGGGGGCGCGAGGCTACACCTTC
TRBD2 TRBJ2-5 TRBV5-1 NA CASSLAGVLQETQYF TGCGCCAGCAGCTTAGCGGGAGTCCTCCAAGAGACCCAGTACTTC
TRBD2 TRBJ2-2 TRBV10-1 few CASSDRDYRYGELFF TGCGCCAGCAGTGACCGGGACTATCGGTACGGGGAGCTGTTTTTT
NA TRBJ1-4 TRBV15 NA CATSRGEGGNEKLFF TGTGCCACCAGCAGAGGTGAGGGCGGTAATGAAAAACTGTTTTTT
NA TRBJ1-1 TRBV18 few CASSPGREAAFF TGTGCCAGCTCACCTGGCAGGGAGGCGGCTTTCTTT
NA TRBJ2-3 TRBV15 NA CATSREGANADTQYF TGTGCCACCAGCAGAGAAGGAGCGAACGCGGATACGCAGTATTTT
NA TRBJ1-2 TRBV5-1 NA CASRPAGDGGYTF TGCGCCAGCCGACCGGCGGGGGACGGTGGCTACACCTTC
NA TRBJ1-5 TRBV2 NA CATRGGALSNQPQHF TGTGCCACCCGAGGAGGGGCCCTAAGCAATCAGCCCCAGCATTTT
TRBD1 TRBJ1-4 TRBV28 NA CASSLGRGREKLFF TGTGCCAGCAGTTTGGGCAGGGGGCGAGAAAAACTGTTTTTT
NA TRBJ1-2 TRBV6-6 NA CASSSGGRYGYTF TGTGCCAGCAGTTCCGGGGGGCGCTATGGCTACACCTTC
NA TRBJ1-2 TRBV2 NA CASSDDEGSGYTF TGTGCCAGCAGTGATGATGAGGGTTCTGGCTACACCTTC
NA TRBJ1-1 TRBV5-8 once CASSAPGSGTEAFF TGTGCCAGCAGCGCCCCAGGGTCGGGCACTGAAGCTTTCTTT
NA TRBJ2-4 TRBV6-5 NA CASRPQGAGDIQYF TGTGCCAGCAGACCCCAGGGGGCGGGGGACATTCAGTACTTC
NA TRBJ2-3 TRBV6-6 NA CASSYFLAESTDTQYF TGTGCCAGCAGTTACTTCTTAGCGGAAAGCACAGATACGCAGTATTTT
TRBD2 TRBJ2-2 TRBV9 once CASSVELRGGVDTGELFF TGTGCCAGCAGCGTAGAGTTGCGGGGGGGCGTGGACACCGGGGAGCTGTTTTTT
TRBD1 TRBJ2-7 TRBV18 NA CASSPGQDYEQYF TGTGCCAGCTCACCGGGACAGGACTACGAGCAGTACTTC
TRBD1 TRBJ2-3 TRBV4-1 NA CASSQPGQGANTQYF TGCGCCAGCAGCCAACCTGGACAGGGTGCAAATACGCAGTATTTT
NA TRBJ1-1 TRBV5-1 NA CASSAQGPNTEAFF TGCGCCAGCAGCGCCCAGGGGCCAAACACTGAAGCTTTCTTT
NA TRBJ2-3 TRBV29-1 NA CSVPRSGSTDTQYF TGCAGCGTCCCCAGGAGCGGGAGCACAGATACGCAGTATTTT
TRBD1 TRBJ1-5 TRBV15 NA CATSTSDRGPFSNQPQHF TGTGCCACCAGCACTTCCGACAGGGGCCCCTTTAGCAATCAGCCCCAGCATTTT
TRBD2 TRBJ2-5 TRBV14 NA CASSQDSRLAGVFQETQYF TGTGCCAGCAGCCAAGATTCTCGGCTAGCGGGGGTATTCCAAGAGACCCAGTACTTC
TRBD1 TRBJ1-3 TRBV7-2 NA CASSQQGANTIYF TGTGCCAGCAGCCAACAGGGGGCTAACACCATATATTTT
NA TRBJ1-4 TRBV4-3 NA CASSQGRGRKLFF TGCGCCAGCAGCCAAGGTAGGGGTCGAAAACTGTTTTTT
NA TRBJ1-1 TRBV2 NA CASSDIGVGMNTEASF TGTGCCAGCAGTGATATCGGGGTTGGGATGAACACTGAAGCTTCCTTT
NA TRBJ1-1 TRBV14 few CASSQVRGSTEAFF TGTGCCAGCAGCCAAGTGCGGGGTAGCACTGAAGCTTTCTTT
NA TRBJ1-2 TRBV18 NA CASSPPPAGSDGYTF TGTGCCAGCTCACCACCACCGGCGGGGAGTGATGGCTACACCTTC
TRBD1 TRBJ1-1 TRBV6-6 NA CASRGQGAQVNTEAFF TGTGCCAGCAGAGGACAGGGGGCCCAGGTGAACACTGAAGCTTTCTTT
TRBD1 TRBJ2-5 TRBV4-2 NA CASSQVPGGSSYQETQYF TGTGCCAGCAGCCAAGTGCCAGGGGGCTCTTCGTACCAAGAGACCCAGTACTTC
NA TRBJ2-2 TRBV6-1 NA CASSPQDATGELFF TGTGCCAGCAGCCCACAGGATGCGACCGGGGAGCTGTTTTTT
TRBD1 TRBJ1-1 TRBV14 NA CASSQDEGAVAEAFF TGTGCCAGCAGCCAAGACGAGGGGGCAGTCGCTGAAGCTTTCTTT